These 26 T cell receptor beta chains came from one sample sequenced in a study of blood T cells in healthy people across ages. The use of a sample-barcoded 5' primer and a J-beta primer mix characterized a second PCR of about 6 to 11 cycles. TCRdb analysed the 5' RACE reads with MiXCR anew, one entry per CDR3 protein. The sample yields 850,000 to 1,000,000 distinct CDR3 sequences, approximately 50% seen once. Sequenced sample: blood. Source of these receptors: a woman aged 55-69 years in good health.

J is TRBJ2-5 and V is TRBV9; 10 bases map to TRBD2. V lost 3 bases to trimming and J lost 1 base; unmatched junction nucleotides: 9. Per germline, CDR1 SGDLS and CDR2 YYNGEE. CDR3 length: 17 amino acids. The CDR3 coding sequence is TGTGCCAGCAGCGGGCTAGGACTAGCGGACCTCCAAGAGACCCAGTACTTC. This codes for CASSGLGLADLQETQYF. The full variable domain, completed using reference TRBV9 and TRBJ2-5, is DSGVTQTPKHLITATGQRVTLRCSPRSGDLSVYWYQQSLDQGLQFLIQYYNGEERAKGNILERFSAQQFPDLHSELNLSSLELGDSALYFCASSGLGLADLQETQYFGPGTRLLVL.

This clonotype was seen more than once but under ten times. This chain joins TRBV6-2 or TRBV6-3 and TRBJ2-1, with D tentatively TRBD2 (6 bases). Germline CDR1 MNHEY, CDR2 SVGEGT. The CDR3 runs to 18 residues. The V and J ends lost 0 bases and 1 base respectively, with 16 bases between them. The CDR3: CASSYSRALAPSYNEQFF. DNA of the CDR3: TGTGCCAGCAGTTACTCGAGGGCCCTAGCGCCGTCCTACAATGAGCAGTTCTTC.

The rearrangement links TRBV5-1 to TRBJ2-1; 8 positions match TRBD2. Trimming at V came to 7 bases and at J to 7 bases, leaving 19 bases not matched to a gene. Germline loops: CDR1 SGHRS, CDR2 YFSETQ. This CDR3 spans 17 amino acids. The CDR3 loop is CASRPAPEAGAINEQFF. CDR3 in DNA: TGCGCCAGCCGCCCTGCCCCGGAAGCGGGAGCCATTAATGAGCAGTTCTTC. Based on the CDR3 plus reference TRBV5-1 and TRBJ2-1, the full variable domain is KAGVTQTPRYLIKTRGQQVTLSCSPISGHRSVSWYQQTPGQGLQFLFEYFSETQRNKGNFPGRFSGRQFSNSRSEMNVSTLELGDSALYLCASRPAPEAGAINEQFFGPGTRLTVL.

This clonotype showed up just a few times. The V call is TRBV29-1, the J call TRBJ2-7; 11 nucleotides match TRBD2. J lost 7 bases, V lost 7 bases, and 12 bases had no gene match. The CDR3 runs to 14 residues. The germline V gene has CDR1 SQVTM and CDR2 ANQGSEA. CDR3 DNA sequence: TGCAGCGCCGACCCCGGGACTAGCGGTTCGGAGCAGTACTTC. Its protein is CSADPGTSGSEQYF.

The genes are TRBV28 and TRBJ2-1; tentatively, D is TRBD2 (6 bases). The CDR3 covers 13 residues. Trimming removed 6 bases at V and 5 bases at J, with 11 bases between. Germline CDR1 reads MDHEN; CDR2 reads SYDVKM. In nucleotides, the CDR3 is TGTGCCAGCAGGGAGGGCCAACACAATGAGCAGTTCTTC. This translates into CASREGQHNEQFF.

CDR3 sequence (DNA): TGTGCCAGCAGCCAAGTAGAGGACCCCACAGATACGCAGTATTTT. The encoded protein is CASSQVEDPTDTQYF. This rearrangement joins TRBV7-3 to TRBJ2-3, with D unclear. CDR3 length: 15 amino acids. Per the germline V gene, CDR1 is SGHTA and CDR2 is FQGTGA. Between the trimmed V and J ends, which lost 5 bases and 2 bases, there was a span of 14 bases.

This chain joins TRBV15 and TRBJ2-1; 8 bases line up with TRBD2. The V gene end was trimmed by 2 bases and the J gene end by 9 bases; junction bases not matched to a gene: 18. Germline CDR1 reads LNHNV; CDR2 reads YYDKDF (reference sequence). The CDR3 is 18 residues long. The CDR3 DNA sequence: TGTGCCACCAGCAGAACCCGAGCCGGAGCGGGAGTTAGTAGTGAGCAGTTCTTC. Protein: CATSRTRAGAGVSSEQFF.

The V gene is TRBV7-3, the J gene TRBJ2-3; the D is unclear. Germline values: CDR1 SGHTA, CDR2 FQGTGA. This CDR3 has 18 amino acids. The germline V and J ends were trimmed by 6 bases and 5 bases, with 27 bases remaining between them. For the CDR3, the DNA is TGTGCCAGCAGTCCTTCATCAAATAGGGTCTCCGGTGGAGATACGCAGTATTTT. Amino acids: CASSPSSNRVSGGDTQYF.

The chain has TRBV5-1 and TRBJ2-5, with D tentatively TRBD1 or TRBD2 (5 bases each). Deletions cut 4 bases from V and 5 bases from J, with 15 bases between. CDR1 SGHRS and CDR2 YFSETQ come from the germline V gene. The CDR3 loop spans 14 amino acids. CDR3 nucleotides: TGCGCCAGCAGCGTGACTTCCTGGGGGGAGACCCAGTACTTC. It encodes CASSVTSWGETQYF.

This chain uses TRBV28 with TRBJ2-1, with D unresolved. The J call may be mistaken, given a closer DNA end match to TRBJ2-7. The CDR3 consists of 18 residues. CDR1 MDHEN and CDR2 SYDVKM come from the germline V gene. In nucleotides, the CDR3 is TGTGCCAGCACCTCAATCGTCCCCCAGCACGCCATAGCCTACGAGCAGTACTTC. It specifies CASTSIVPQHAIAYEQYF.

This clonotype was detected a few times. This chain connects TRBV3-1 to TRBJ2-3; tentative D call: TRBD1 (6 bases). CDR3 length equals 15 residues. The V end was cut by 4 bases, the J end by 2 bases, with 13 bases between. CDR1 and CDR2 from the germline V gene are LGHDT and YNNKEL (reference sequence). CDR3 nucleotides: TGTGCCAGCAGCCTCCAACAGGGATCCACAGATACGCAGTATTTT. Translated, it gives CASSLQQGSTDTQYF.

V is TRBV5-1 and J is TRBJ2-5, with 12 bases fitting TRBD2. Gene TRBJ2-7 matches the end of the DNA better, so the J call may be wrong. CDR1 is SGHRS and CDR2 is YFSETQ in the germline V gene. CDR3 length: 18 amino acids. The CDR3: CASSLWGDTLAGGDEQYF. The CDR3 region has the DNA TGCGCCAGCAGCTTGTGGGGGGACACTCTAGCGGGAGGGGACGAGCAGTACTTC.

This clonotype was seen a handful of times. Written as DNA, the CDR3 is TGCAGCGTTCGTTCGGGGGGACCGGGCCCTGGAGGCTATATGTATGGCTACACCTTC. Protein product: CSVRSGGPGPGGYMYGYTF. This chain links TRBV29-1 with TRBJ1-2, with D possibly matching TRBD1 (5 bases). V dropped 5 bases and J dropped 5 bases, with 33 bases sitting between them. The germline V gene has CDR1 SQVTM and CDR2 ANQGSEA. The CDR3 is 19 residues long.

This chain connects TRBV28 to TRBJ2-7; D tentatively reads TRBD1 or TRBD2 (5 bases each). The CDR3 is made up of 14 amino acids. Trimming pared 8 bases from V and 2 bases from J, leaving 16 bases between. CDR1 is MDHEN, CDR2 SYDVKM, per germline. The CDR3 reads CASLPGPLTYEQYF. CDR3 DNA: TGTGCCAGCCTCCCGGGACCGCTAACCTACGAGCAGTACTTC.

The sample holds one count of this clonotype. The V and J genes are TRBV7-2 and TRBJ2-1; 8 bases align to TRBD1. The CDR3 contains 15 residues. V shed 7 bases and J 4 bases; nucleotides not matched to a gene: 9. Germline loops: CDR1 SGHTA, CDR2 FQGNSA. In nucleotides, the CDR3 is TGTGCCAGCACCGCGACAGGGGCTGGGTACAATGAGCAGTTCTTC. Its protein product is CASTATGAGYNEQFF.

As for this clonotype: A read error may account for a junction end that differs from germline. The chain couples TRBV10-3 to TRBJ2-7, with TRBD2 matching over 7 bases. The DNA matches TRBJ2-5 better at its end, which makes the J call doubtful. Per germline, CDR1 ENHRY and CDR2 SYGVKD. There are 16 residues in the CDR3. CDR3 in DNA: TGTGCCATCAGTGAGTCCCGACTAGCCCCCCAAGGGACCCAGTACTTC. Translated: CAISESRLAPQGTQYF.

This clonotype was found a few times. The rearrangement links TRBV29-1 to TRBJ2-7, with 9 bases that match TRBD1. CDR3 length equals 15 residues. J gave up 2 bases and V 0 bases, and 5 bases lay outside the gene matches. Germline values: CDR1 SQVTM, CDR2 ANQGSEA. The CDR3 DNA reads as TGCAGCGTTGAAGATTGGGACAGGGACGCCTACGAGCAGTACTTC. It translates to CSVEDWDRDAYEQYF.

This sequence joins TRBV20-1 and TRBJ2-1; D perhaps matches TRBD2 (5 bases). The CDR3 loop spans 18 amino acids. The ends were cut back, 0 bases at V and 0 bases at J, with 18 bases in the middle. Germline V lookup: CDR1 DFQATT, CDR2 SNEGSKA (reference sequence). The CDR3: CSARDEGRIRSSYNEQFF. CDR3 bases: TGCAGTGCTAGAGATGAGGGAAGGATCCGGAGCTCCTACAATGAGCAGTTCTTC.

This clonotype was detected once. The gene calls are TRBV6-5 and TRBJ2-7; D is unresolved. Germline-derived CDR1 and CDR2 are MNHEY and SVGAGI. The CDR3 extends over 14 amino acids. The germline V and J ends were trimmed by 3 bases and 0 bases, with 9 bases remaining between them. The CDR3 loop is CASSYRLFSYEQYF. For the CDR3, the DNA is TGTGCCAGCAGTTATCGTTTATTCTCCTACGAGCAGTACTTC.

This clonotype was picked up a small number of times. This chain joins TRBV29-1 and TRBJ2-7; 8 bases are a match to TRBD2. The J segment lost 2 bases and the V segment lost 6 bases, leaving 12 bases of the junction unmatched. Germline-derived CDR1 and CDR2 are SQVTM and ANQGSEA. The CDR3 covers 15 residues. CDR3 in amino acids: CSVAGTSGGTYEQYF. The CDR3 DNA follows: TGCAGCGTCGCCGGGACCAGCGGGGGCACCTACGAGCAGTACTTC.

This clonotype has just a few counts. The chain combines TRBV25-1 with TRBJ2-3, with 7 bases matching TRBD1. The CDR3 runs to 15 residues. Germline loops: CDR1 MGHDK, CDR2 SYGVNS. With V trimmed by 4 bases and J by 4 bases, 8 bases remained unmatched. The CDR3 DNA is TGTGCCAGCAGTGCCGCACAGGGGCCCTCAGATACGCAGTATTTT. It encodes CASSAAQGPSDTQYF.

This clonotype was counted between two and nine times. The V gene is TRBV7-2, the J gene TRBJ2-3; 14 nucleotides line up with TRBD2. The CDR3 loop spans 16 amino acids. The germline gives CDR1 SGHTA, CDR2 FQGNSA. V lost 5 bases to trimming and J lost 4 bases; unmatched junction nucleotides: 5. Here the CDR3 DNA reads TGTGCCAGCAGCACCGGACTAGCGGGAGGAGCAGATACGCAGTATTTT. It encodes CASSTGLAGGADTQYF.

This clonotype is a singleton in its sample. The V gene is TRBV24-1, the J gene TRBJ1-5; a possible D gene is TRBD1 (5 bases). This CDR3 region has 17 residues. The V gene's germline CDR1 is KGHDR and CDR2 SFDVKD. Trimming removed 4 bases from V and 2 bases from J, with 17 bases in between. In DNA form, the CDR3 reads TGTGCCACCAGTGACCATGACCGGGGGGTCGGCAATCAGCCCCAGCATTTT. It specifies CATSDHDRGVGNQPQHF.

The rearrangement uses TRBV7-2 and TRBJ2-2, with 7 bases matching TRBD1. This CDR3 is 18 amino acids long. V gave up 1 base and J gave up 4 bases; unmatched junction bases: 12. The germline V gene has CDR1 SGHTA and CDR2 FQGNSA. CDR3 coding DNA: TGTGCCAGCAGCTTAGTGACGGGATGGACAGGATCCACCGGGGAGCTGTTTTTT. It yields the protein CASSLVTGWTGSTGELFF.

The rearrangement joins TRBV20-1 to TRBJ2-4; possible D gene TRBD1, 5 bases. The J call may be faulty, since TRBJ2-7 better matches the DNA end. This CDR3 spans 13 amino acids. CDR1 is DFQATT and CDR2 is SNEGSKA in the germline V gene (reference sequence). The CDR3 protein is CSASMTVYGEQYF. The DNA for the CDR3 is TGCAGTGCTAGTATGACAGTGTATGGCGAGCAGTACTTC.

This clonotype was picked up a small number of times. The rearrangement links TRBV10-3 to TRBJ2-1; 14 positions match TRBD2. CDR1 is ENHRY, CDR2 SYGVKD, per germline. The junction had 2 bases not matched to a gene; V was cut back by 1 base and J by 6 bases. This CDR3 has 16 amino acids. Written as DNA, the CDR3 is TGTGCCATCAGTGAGTTAGGACTAGCGGGGGGCAATGAGCAGTTCTTC. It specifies CAISELGLAGGNEQFF.